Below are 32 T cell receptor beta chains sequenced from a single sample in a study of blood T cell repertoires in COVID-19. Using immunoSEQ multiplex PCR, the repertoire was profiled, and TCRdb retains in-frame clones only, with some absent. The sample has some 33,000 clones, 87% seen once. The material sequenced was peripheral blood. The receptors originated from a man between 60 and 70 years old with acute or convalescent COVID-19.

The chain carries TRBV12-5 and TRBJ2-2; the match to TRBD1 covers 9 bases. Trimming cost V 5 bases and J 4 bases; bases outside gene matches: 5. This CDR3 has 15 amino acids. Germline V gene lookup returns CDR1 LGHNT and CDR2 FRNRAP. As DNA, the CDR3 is TGTGCTAGTGGTGTGGGGACAGGGTCCACCGGGGAGCTGTTTTTT. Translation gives CASGVGTGSTGELFF.

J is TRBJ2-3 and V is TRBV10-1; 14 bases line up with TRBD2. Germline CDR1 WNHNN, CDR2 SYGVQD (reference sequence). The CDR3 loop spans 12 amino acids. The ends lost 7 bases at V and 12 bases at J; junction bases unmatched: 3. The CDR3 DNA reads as TGCGCCAGCACAGGGACTAGCGGGAGTCAGTATTTT. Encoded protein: CASTGTSGSQYF.

The DNA of the CDR3 is TGTGCCAGCAGCTCCTGGACAAGGAACACTGAAGCTTTCTTT. Translated, it gives CASSSWTRNTEAFF. The V call is TRBV11-2, the J call TRBJ1-1; possibly TRBD1 for D (5 bases). This CDR3 is built from 14 residues. V lost 4 bases and J 1 base, leaving 10 bases between the germline ends. In germline, CDR1 is SGHAT, CDR2 FQNNGV.

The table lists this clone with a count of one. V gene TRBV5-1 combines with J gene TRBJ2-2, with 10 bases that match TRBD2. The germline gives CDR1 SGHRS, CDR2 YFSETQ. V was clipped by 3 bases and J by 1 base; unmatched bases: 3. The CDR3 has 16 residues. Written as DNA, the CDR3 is TGCGCCAGCAGCTCGGGACTAGCGAAGAACACCGGGGAGCTGTTTTTT. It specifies CASSSGLAKNTGELFF. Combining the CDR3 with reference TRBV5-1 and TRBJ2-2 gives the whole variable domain KAGVTQTPRYLIKTRGQQVTLSCSPISGHRSVSWYQQTPGQGLQFLFEYFSETQRNKGNFPGRFSGRQFSNSRSEMNVSTLELGDSALYLCASSSGLAKNTGELFFGEGSRLTVL.

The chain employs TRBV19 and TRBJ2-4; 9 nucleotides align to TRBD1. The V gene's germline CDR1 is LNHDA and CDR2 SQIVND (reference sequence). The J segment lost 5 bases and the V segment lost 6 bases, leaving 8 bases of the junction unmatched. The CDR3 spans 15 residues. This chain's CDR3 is CASSRHGTGQNIQYF. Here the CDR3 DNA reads TGTGCCAGTAGCCGTCACGGGACAGGGCAAAACATTCAGTACTTC. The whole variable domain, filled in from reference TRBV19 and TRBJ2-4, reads DGGITQSPKYLFRKEGQNVTLSCEQNLNHDAMYWYRQDPGQGLRLIYYSQIVNDFQKGDIAEGYSVSREKKESFPLTVTSAQKNPTAFYLCASSRHGTGQNIQYFGAGTRLSVL.

The CDR3 DNA reads as TGCAGCGTTGATCCGGGAGGGGGGAACACTGAAGCTTTCTTT. This gives the protein CSVDPGGGNTEAFF. This chain uses TRBV29-1 with TRBJ1-1; D is perhaps TRBD1 (6 bases). Germline lookup yields CDR1 SQVTM and CDR2 ANQGSEA. Trimming took off 3 bases at V and 1 base at J, with 12 bases between the two ends. This CDR3 has 14 residues.

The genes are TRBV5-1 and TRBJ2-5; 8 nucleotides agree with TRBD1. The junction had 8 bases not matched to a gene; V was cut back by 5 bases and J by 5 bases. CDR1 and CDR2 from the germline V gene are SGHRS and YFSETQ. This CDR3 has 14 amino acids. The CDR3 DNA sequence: TGCGCCAGCAGTAGGACAGGGTCACGGGAGACCCAGTACTTC. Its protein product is CASSRTGSRETQYF.

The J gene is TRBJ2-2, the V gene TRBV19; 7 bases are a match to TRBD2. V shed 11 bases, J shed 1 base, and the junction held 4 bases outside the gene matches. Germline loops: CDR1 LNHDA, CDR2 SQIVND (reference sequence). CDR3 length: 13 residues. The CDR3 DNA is TGTGCCGTGAGCGGGATGAACACCGGGGAGCTGTTTTTT. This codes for CAVSGMNTGELFF.

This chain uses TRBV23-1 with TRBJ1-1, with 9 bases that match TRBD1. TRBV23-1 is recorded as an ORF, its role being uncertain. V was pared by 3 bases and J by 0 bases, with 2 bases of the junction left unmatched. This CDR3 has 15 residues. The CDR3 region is CASSHRDRVNTEAFF. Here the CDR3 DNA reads TGCGCCAGCAGTCACAGGGACAGGGTGAACACTGAAGCTTTCTTT.

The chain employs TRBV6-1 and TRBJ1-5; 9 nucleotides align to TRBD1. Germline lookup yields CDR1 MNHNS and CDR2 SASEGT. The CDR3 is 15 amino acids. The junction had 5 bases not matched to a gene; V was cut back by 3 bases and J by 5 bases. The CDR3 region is CASSDRWTGDQPQHF. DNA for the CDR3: TGTGCCAGCAGTGACAGATGGACAGGGGATCAGCCCCAGCATTTT.

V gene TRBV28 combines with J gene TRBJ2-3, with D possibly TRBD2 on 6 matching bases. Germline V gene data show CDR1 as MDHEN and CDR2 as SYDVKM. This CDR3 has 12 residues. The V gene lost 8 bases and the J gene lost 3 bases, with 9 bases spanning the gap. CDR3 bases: TGTGCCAGCTCGGGGGATACAGATACGCAGTATTTT. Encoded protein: CASSGDTDTQYF. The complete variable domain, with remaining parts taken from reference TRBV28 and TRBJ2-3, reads DVKVTQSSRYLVKRTGEKVFLECVQDMDHENMFWYRQDPGLGLRLIYFSYDVKMKEKGDIPEGYSVSREKKERFSLILESASTNQTSMYLCASSGDTDTQYFGPGTRLTVL.

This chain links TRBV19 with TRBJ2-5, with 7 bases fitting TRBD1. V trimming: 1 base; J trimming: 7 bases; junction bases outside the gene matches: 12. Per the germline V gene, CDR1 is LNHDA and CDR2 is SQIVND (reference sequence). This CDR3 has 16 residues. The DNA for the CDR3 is TGTGCCAGTAGTATAGCCAGGACAGGCTCTGGGGGGACCCAGTACTTC. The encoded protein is CASSIARTGSGGTQYF. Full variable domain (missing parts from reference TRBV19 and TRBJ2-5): DGGITQSPKYLFRKEGQNVTLSCEQNLNHDAMYWYRQDPGQGLRLIYYSQIVNDFQKGDIAEGYSVSREKKESFPLTVTSAQKNPTAFYLCASSIARTGSGGTQYFGPGTRLLVL.

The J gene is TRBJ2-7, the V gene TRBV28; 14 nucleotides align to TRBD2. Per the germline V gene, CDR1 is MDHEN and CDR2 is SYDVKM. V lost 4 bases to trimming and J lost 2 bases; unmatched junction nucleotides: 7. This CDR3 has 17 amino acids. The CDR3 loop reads CASSSSGTSGRTYEQYF. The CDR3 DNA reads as TGTGCCAGCAGTTCCTCCGGGACTAGCGGGAGAACCTACGAGCAGTACTTC. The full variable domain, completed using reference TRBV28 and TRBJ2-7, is DVKVTQSSRYLVKRTGEKVFLECVQDMDHENMFWYRQDPGLGLRLIYFSYDVKMKEKGDIPEGYSVSREKKERFSLILESASTNQTSMYLCASSSSGTSGRTYEQYFGPGTRLTVT.

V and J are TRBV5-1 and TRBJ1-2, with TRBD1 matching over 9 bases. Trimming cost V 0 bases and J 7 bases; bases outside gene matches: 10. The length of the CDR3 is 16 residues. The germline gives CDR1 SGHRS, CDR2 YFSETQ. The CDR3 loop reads CASSLGWGQGNGGYTF. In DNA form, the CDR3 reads TGCGCCAGCAGCTTGGGTTGGGGACAGGGCAACGGTGGCTACACCTTC.

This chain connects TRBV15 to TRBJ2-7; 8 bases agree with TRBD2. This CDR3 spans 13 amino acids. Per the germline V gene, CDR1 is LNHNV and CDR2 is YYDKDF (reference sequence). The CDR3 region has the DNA TGTGCCACCAGCAGAGATAAGGGGACTAGTCCGATGGTC. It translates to CATSRDKGTSPMV.

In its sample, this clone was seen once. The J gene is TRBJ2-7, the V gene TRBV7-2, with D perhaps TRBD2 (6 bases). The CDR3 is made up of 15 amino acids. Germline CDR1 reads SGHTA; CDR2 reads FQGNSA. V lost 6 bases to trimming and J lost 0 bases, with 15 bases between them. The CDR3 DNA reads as TGTGCCAGCAGTAGGGGACGGGAGAGCTCCTACGAGCAGTACGTC. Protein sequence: CASSRGRESSYEQYV.

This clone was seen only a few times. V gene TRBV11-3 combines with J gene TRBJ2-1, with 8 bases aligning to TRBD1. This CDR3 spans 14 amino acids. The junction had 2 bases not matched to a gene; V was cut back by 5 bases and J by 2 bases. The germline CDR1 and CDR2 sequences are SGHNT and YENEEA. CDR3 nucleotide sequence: TGTGCCAGCAGCGGACAGGGTACCTACAATGAGCAGTTCTTC. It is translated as CASSGQGTYNEQFF.

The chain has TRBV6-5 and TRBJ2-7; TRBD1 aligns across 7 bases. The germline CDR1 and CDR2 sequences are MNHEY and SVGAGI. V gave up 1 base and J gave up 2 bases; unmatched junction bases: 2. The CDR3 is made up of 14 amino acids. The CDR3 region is CASSYLDRTYEQYF. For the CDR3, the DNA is TGTGCCAGCAGTTACTTGGACAGGACCTACGAGCAGTACTTC.

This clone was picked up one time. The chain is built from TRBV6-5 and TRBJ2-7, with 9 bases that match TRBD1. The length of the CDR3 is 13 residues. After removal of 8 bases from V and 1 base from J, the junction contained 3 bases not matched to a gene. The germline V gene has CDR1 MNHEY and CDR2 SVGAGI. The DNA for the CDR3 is TGTGCCAGCGTGGGACAGGGTTCCTACGAGCAGTACTTC. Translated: CASVGQGSYEQYF.

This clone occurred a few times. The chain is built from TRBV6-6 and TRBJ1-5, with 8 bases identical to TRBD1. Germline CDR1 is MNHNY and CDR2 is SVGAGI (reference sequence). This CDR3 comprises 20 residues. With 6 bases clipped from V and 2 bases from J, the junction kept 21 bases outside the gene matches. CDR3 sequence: CASSYRSVWAGGRGNQPQHF. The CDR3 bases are TGTGCCAGCAGCTATAGATCGGTCTGGGCAGGGGGCCGCGGCAATCAGCCCCAGCATTTT.

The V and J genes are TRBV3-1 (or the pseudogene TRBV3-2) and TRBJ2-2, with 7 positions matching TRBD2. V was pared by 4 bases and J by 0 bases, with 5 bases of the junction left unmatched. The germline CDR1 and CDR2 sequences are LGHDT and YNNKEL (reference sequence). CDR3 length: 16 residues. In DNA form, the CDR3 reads TGTGCCAGCAGCCTCCGTGGGGGGGCGAACACCGGGGAGCTGTTTTTT. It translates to CASSLRGGANTGELFF.

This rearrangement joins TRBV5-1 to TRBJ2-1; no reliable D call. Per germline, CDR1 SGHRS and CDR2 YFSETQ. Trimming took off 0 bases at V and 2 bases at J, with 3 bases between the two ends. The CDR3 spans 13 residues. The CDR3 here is CASSLGTYNEQFF. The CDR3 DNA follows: TGCGCCAGCAGCTTGGGTACCTACAATGAGCAGTTCTTC. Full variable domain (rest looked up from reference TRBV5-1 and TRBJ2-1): KAGVTQTPRYLIKTRGQQVTLSCSPISGHRSVSWYQQTPGQGLQFLFEYFSETQRNKGNFPGRFSGRQFSNSRSEMNVSTLELGDSALYLCASSLGTYNEQFFGPGTRLTVL.

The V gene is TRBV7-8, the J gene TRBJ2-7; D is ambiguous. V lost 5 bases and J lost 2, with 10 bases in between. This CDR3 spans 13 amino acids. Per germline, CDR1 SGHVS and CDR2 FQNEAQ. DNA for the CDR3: TGTGCCAGCAGCCCCGACTGGCCCTACGAGCAGTACTTC. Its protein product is CASSPDWPYEQYF.

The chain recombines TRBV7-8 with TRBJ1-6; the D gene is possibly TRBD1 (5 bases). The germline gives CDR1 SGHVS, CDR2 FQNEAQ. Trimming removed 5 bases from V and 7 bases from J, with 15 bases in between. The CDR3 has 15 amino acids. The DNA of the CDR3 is TGTGCCAGCAGCCCCCAGGTGACAGCGAATTCACCCCTCCACTTT. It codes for CASSPQVTANSPLHF.

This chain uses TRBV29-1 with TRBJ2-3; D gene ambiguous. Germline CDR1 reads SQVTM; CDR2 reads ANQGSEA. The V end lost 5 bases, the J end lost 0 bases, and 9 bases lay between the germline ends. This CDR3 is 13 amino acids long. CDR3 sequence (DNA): TGCAGCGTTAGGCGGAGTAGCACAGATACGCAGTATTTT. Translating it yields CSVRRSSTDTQYF.

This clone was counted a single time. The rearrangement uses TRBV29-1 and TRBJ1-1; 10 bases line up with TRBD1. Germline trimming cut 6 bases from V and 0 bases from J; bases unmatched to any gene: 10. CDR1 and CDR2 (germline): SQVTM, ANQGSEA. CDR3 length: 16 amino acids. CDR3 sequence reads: CSVDRGLYVMNTEAFF. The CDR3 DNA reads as TGCAGCGTCGACAGGGGGCTCTACGTTATGAACACTGAAGCTTTCTTT.

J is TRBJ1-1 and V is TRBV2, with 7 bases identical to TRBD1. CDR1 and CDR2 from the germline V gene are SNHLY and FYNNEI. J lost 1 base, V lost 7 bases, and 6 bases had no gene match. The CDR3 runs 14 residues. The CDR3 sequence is CASIETGRNTEAFF. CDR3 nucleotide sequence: TGTGCCAGCATCGAGACAGGGAGGAACACTGAAGCTTTCTTT.

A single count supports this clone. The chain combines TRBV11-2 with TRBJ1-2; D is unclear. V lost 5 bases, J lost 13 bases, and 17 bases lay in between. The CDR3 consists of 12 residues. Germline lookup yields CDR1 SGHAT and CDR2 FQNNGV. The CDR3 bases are TGTGCCAGCAGCCCCCAGGCCGGGAGGGTCACCTTC. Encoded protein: CASSPQAGRVTF.

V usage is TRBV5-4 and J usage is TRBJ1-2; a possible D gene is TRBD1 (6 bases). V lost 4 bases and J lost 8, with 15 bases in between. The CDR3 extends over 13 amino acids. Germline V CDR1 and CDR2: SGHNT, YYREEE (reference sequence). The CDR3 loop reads CASSGMAGGGYTF. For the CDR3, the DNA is TGTGCCAGCAGCGGGATGGCTGGGGGCGGCTACACCTTC.

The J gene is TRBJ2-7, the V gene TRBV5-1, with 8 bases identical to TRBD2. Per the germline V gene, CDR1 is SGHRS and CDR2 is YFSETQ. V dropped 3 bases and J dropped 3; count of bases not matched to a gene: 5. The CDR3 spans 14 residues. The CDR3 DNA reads TGCGCCAGCAGCTCAAACGGGGGGGACTACGAGCAGTACTTC. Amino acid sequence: CASSSNGGDYEQYF.

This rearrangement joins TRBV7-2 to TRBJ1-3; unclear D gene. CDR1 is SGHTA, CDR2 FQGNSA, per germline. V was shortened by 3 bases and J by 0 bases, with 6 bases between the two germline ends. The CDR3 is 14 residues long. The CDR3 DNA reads TGTGCCAGCAGCTTTTTACTCTCTGGAAACACCATATATTTT. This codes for CASSFLLSGNTIYF.

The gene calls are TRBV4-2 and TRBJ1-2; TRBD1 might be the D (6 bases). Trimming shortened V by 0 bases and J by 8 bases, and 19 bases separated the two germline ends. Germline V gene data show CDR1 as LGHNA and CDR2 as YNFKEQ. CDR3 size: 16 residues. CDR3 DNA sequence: TGTGCCAGCAGCCAAGATACAATTACGGCGGGGGGCGGCTACACCTTC. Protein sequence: CASSQDTITAGGGYTF.